The 9 T cell receptor beta chains below come from one sample, sequenced in a study of blood T cells in healthy people across ages. A second PCR, run for about 7 to 11 cycles, used a sample-barcoded 5' primer plus a J-beta primer mix. TCRdb reanalysed the 5' RACE reads using MiXCR and keeps one entry per CDR3 protein. This table holds about 1.6 million distinct CDR3 sequences, approximately 32% found once. The sample comprised blood. These receptors came from a young woman in good health.

The chain couples TRBV6-5 to TRBJ2-1; 11 bases align to TRBD2. CDR3 length equals 14 residues. The V segment lost 7 bases and the J segment 8 bases; nucleotides outside the gene matches: 7. Germline V gene data show CDR1 as MNHEY and CDR2 as SVGAGI. The CDR3 DNA sequence: TGTGCCAGCATGGTAGCGGGGGGGATCTATGAGCAGTTCTTC. It is translated as CASMVAGGIYEQFF.

The chain links TRBV28 to TRBJ1-2; 10 bases match TRBD1. Trimming cost V 7 bases and J 3 bases; bases outside gene matches: 5. This CDR3 spans 14 amino acids. The germline gives CDR1 MDHEN, CDR2 SYDVKM. The CDR3 DNA reads TGTGCCAGCATCAAGACAGGGGGCGACTATGGCTACACCTTC. As protein: CASIKTGGDYGYTF.

This chain links TRBV28 with TRBJ2-3, with TRBD2 identical over 7 bases. V lost 4 bases and J lost 5; bases outside the gene matches: 9. Germline CDR1 reads MDHEN; CDR2 reads SYDVKM. CDR3 size: 15 residues. The CDR3 loop reads CASSSAGLQGDTQYF. CDR3 coding DNA: TGTGCCAGCAGTTCAGCGGGGCTTCAGGGAGATACGCAGTATTTT.

The chain is built from TRBV7-9 and TRBJ2-7; tentatively, D is TRBD2 (6 bases). The germline V gene has CDR1 SEHNR and CDR2 FQNEAQ (reference sequence). V dropped 5 bases and J dropped 0 bases, with 14 bases sitting between them. The CDR3 is 15 amino acids. The CDR3 reads CASSPGYGSSYEQYF. CDR3 sequence (DNA): TGTGCCAGCAGCCCTGGGTACGGGAGCTCCTACGAGCAGTACTTC.

To note about this clonotype: A read error is possible here, since a much larger clone lies one base away. The CDR3 spells CSGGGHDSYDEQFF. The CDR3 coding sequence is TGCAGCGGCGGGGGACACGACTCCTACGATGAGCAGTTCTTC. The chain carries TRBV29-1 and TRBJ2-1, with a weak D call TRBD2 (7 bases). CDR1 SQVTM and CDR2 ANQGSEA come from the germline V gene. The length of the CDR3 is 14 residues.

This clonotype was detected a few times. V usage is TRBV9 and J usage is TRBJ2-5; 9 positions agree with TRBD1. Per the germline V gene, CDR1 is SGDLS and CDR2 is YYNGEE. The CDR3 loop spans 15 amino acids. V shed 6 bases and J 0 bases; nucleotides not matched to a gene: 6. This CDR3 reads CASTPGQGNQETQYF. CDR3 DNA: TGTGCCAGCACCCCGGGACAGGGTAACCAAGAGACCCAGTACTTC.

This chain uses TRBV5-1 with TRBJ1-2; D ambiguous. The ends were cut back, 5 bases at V and 0 bases at J, with 17 bases in the middle. The length of the CDR3 is 16 residues. Per the germline V gene, CDR1 is SGHRS and CDR2 is YFSETQ. DNA for the CDR3: TGCGCCAGCAGAGGTATCGAGTCAGACGCTAACTATGGCTACACCTTC. This translates into CASRGIESDANYGYTF.

With respect to this clonotype: The conserved final phenylalanine or tryptophan is absent from the CDR3, which likely points to a read error. No DNA is shown, since the ends of the CDR3 on it are uncertain; the CDR3 is the one TCRdb lists. V and J are TRBV7-2 and TRBJ2-4. Germline V CDR1 and CDR2: SGHTA, FQGNSA. The length of the CDR3 is 14 amino acids, counting both ends. The CDR3 sequence is CASSLVQSYEQYFG.

This rearrangement joins TRBV28 to TRBJ2-6; a weak D match, TRBD1 (6 bases). V lost 6 bases and J 5 bases, leaving 8 bases between the germline ends. Germline-derived CDR1 and CDR2 are MDHEN and SYDVKM. The CDR3 totals 13 residues. CDR3 sequence (DNA): TGTGCCAGCAGCTGGGACAGGGCCAACGTCCTGACTTTC. The encoded protein is CASSWDRANVLTF.